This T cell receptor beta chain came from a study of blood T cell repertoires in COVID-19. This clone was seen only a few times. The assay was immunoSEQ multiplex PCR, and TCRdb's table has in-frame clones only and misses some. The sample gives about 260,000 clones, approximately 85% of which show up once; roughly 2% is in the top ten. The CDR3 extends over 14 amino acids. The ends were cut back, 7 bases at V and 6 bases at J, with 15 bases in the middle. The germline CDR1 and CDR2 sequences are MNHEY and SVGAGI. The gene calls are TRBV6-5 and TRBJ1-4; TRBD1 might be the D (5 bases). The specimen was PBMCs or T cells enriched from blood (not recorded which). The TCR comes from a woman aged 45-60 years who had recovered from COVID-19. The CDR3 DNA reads TGTGCCAGCATGGAATGGGGGGTCGATGAAAAACTGTTTTTT. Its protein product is CASMEWGVDEKLFF.